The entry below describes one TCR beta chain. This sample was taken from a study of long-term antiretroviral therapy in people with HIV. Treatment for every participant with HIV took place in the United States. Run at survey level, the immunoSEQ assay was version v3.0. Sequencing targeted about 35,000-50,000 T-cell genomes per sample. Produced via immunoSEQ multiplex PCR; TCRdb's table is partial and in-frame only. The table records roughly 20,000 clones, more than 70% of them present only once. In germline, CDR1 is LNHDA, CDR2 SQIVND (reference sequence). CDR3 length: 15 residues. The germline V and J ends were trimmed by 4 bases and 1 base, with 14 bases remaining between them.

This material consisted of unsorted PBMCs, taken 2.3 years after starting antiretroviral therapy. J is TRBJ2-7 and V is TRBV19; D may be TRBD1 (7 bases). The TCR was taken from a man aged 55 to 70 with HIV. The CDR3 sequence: CASSTRGEGSYEQYF. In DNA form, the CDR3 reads TGTGCCAGTAGTACCAGGGGGGAAGGGTCCTACGAGCAGTACTTC.